This T cell receptor (beta chain) was recorded in a study of blood T cell dynamics during melanoma immunotherapy. Study-wide context: Patients with metastatic melanoma got pembrolizumab or nivolumab-ipilimumab as first-line care.

The CDR3 length is 17 residues. Germline lookup yields CDR1 MGHRA and CDR2 YSYEKL. V lost 0 bases, J lost 2 bases, and 14 bases lay in between. TCRdb's copy holds only in-frame clones and misses some; the assay was immunoSEQ multiplex PCR. The repertoire consists of about 1,800 clones, with approximately 80% occurring once and the leading ten covering around 51%. Sample time point: pre-treatment baseline. Prior systemic cancer therapy, immunosuppressant use and other active malignancies excluded patients. V usage is TRBV4-1 and J usage is TRBJ2-1; D remains unclear. The source material was blood, sampled from a patient treated with checkpoint blockade. The clonotype comes from a human donor with melanoma. The CDR3 DNA reads as TGCGCCAGCAGCCAAGACTGGATCGTTTCGACCTACAATGAGCAGTTCTTC. Translated, it gives CASSQDWIVSTYNEQFF.